This T cell receptor (beta chain) was recorded in a study of monozygotic twins with inflammatory bowel disease. After re-calling the 5' RACE reads, TCRdb lists one entry per CDR3 protein, DNA absent. The sample totals about 160,000 distinct CDR3 sequences. Per germline, CDR1 SNHLY and CDR2 FYNNEI. The CDR3 runs to 14 residues. This TCR was recovered from a human donor with ulcerative colitis or Crohn's disease, or a healthy co-twin of an affected twin (not recorded which). This chain joins TRBV2 and TRBJ1-1. The source material was blood. CDR3 region: CASVHTVMNTEAFF.